Below are 31 T cell receptor beta chains sequenced from a single sample in a study of blood T cell repertoires in COVID-19. Sequencing used immunoSEQ multiplex PCR; TCRdb keeps in-frame clones, though not all of them. The data show around 270,000 clones, more than 70% seen once. The sample was peripheral blood. All receptors come from a woman aged 45-65 years with acute or convalescent COVID-19.

The chain is built from TRBV28 and TRBJ2-6; the match to TRBD1 covers 7 bases. The CDR3 runs 20 residues. Germline V CDR1 and CDR2: MDHEN, SYDVKM. Germline trimming cut 3 bases from V and 2 bases from J; bases unmatched to any gene: 16. The CDR3 is CASSFWAFSSGGPGANVLTF. CDR3 in DNA: TGTGCCAGCAGTTTCTGGGCCTTCAGCTCAGGGGGTCCTGGGGCCAACGTCCTGACTTTC.

The rearrangement joins TRBV5-1 to TRBJ2-1; tentative D call: TRBD2 (6 bases). V was shortened by 0 bases and J by 10 bases, with 20 bases between the two germline ends. The CDR3 is 16 residues long. The germline V gene encodes CDR1 SGHRS and CDR2 YFSETQ. CDR3 bases: TGCGCCAGCAGCTTGGCGGGAGCGTCGGGTGGTTCCGAGCAGTTCTTC. Its protein is CASSLAGASGGSEQFF. Full variable domain (remainder filled in from reference TRBV5-1 and TRBJ2-1): KAGVTQTPRYLIKTRGQQVTLSCSPISGHRSVSWYQQTPGQGLQFLFEYFSETQRNKGNFPGRFSGRQFSNSRSEMNVSTLELGDSALYLCASSLAGASGGSEQFFGPGTRLTVL.

The rearrangement links TRBV7-9 to TRBJ1-3; possible D gene TRBD1, 5 bases. Germline CDR1 reads SEHNR; CDR2 reads FQNEAQ (reference sequence). V lost 4 bases and J 8 bases, leaving 12 bases between the germline ends. The CDR3 sequence is 13 residues long. CDR3 protein: CASSSPGLYTIYF. CDR3 DNA sequence: TGTGCCAGCAGCTCGCCAGGGTTGTACACCATATATTTT.

V gene TRBV28 combines with J gene TRBJ2-1; 8 bases align to TRBD1. V dropped 5 bases and J dropped 8; count of bases not matched to a gene: 17. Germline values: CDR1 MDHEN, CDR2 SYDVKM. The CDR3 has 17 amino acids. In nucleotides, the CDR3 is TGTGCCAGCAGTCGTACCAGGGGGCGCCACTCCAGCTATGAGCAGTTCTTC. Translating gives CASSRTRGRHSSYEQFF.

As concerns this clone: One junction end does not reproduce the germline sequence, and a read error may be involved. This chain uses TRBV7-7 with TRBJ1-4, with D hard to call. This CDR3 has 16 residues. Germline loops: CDR1 SSHAT, CDR2 FNYEAQ (reference sequence). In DNA, the CDR3 is TGTGCTAGCAGCTTAGCGTTCGTACGGTATAATGAAAAACTGTTTTTT. Translation: CASSLAFVRYNEKLFF.

V and J are TRBV25-1 and TRBJ1-2; 8 bases match TRBD1. Germline V lookup: CDR1 MGHDK, CDR2 SYGVNS. The V and J ends lost 1 base and 3 bases, in that order; junction bases with no gene match: 4. This CDR3 region has 15 residues. CDR3 residues: CASSEFAGGDYGYTF. The CDR3 region has the DNA TGTGCCAGCAGTGAATTCGCAGGGGGCGACTATGGCTACACCTTC.

This clone showed up just a few times. This chain uses TRBV3-1 (or the pseudogene TRBV3-2) with TRBJ1-1; D not resolved. Trimming took 3 bases from V and 5 from J, leaving 7 bases between them. Germline loops: CDR1 LGHDT, CDR2 YNNKEL (reference sequence). This CDR3 has 12 amino acids. CDR3 in DNA: TGTGCCAGCAGCCAGAGGTGGACTGAAGCTTTCTTT. Amino acid sequence: CASSQRWTEAFF.

The chain employs TRBV3-1 (or the pseudogene TRBV3-2) and TRBJ1-1; a weak D match, TRBD1 (5 bases). Trimming took 3 bases from V and 1 from J, leaving 9 bases between them. Germline assignment: CDR1 LGHDT and CDR2 YNNKEL (reference sequence). The CDR3 covers 14 residues. CDR3 protein: CASSQLGGNTEAFF. The CDR3 nucleotides are TGTGCCAGCAGCCAGCTGGGGGGGAACACTGAAGCTTTCTTT.

This chain connects TRBV18 to TRBJ1-3; TRBD1 might be the D (5 bases). The V gene lost 3 bases and the J gene lost 7 bases, with 7 bases spanning the gap. CDR1 and CDR2 (germline): KGHSH, LQKENI. The CDR3 runs to 12 residues. The CDR3, as DNA: TGTGCCAGCTCACCCGGGGGGAACACCATATATTTT. It translates to CASSPGGNTIYF.

The chain is built from TRBV3-1 (or the pseudogene TRBV3-2) and TRBJ2-7; TRBD2 agrees at 13 bases. The CDR3 is 16 amino acids. The germline gives CDR1 LGHDT, CDR2 YNNKEL (reference sequence). V shed 1 base and J 4 bases; nucleotides not matched to a gene: 4. This chain's CDR3 is CASSQGTSGRPYEQYF. CDR3 sequence (DNA): TGTGCCAGCAGCCAAGGGACTAGCGGGAGACCTTACGAGCAGTACTTC.

The chain joins TRBV19 to TRBJ2-1; TRBD1 matches 11 bases. After removal of 7 bases from V and 3 bases from J, the junction contained 8 bases not matched to a gene. Germline CDR1 reads LNHDA; CDR2 reads SQIVND (reference sequence). CDR3 size: 16 residues. In DNA, the CDR3 is TGTGCCAGTACCAGAGAGGACAGGGGGCTCTACAATGAGCAGTTCTTC. It codes for CASTREDRGLYNEQFF.

Comment on this clone: The sample contains more than one DNA sequence encoding this CDR3. The chain links TRBV9 to TRBJ2-5, with 7 nucleotides matching TRBD2. The germline V gene encodes CDR1 SGDLS and CDR2 YYNGEE. The CDR3 is 13 residues long. The V segment lost 0 bases and the J segment 4 bases; nucleotides outside the gene matches: 0. The CDR3 region is CASSVAGGETQYF. CDR3 in DNA: TGTGCCAGCAGCGTAGCGGGGGGAGAGACCCAGTACTTC.

V usage is TRBV28 and J usage is TRBJ1-4; the D gene is possibly TRBD1 (5 bases). The CDR3 runs to 14 residues. Per the germline V gene, CDR1 is MDHEN and CDR2 is SYDVKM. Trimming shortened V by 7 bases and J by 6 bases, and 15 bases separated the two germline ends. The CDR3 is CASNLDGGDEKLFF. In DNA form, the CDR3 reads TGTGCCAGCAACCTGGACGGAGGGGATGAAAAACTGTTTTTT. The full variable domain, its missing parts supplied by reference TRBV28 and TRBJ1-4, is DVKVTQSSRYLVKRTGEKVFLECVQDMDHENMFWYRQDPGLGLRLIYFSYDVKMKEKGDIPEGYSVSREKKERFSLILESASTNQTSMYLCASNLDGGDEKLFFGSGTQLSVL.

The chain combines TRBV29-1 with TRBJ1-4; D is perhaps TRBD1 (5 bases). The V end lost 7 bases, the J end lost 2 bases, and 11 bases lay between the germline ends. Per germline, CDR1 SQVTM and CDR2 ANQGSEA. There are 13 residues in the CDR3. CDR3 residues: CSGSGSTNEKLFF. CDR3 coding DNA: TGCAGCGGATCAGGGTCCACTAATGAAAAACTGTTTTTT.

The chain couples TRBV5-1 to TRBJ1-4, with 9 bases fitting TRBD1. Looked up from germline, CDR1 is SGHRS and CDR2 is YFSETQ. J lost 8 bases, V lost 1 base, and 3 bases had no gene match. This CDR3 spans 14 amino acids. CDR3 nucleotides: TGCGCCAGCAGCTTGAGGACAGGGGACGAAAAACTGTTTTTT. Protein sequence: CASSLRTGDEKLFF.

With respect to this clone: This sample includes further DNA sequences coding for the same CDR3. This sequence joins TRBV4-1 and TRBJ1-4, with D perhaps TRBD1 (6 bases). V gave up 3 bases and J gave up 5 bases, with 13 bases separating them. CDR1 is MGHRA, CDR2 YSYEKL, per germline. The CDR3 contains 15 residues. The CDR3 nucleotides are TGCGCCAGCAGCCACGGGACAATTGGGAATGAAAAACTGTTTTTT. This encodes CASSHGTIGNEKLFF.

This clone was seen just once. CDR3 amino acids: CASSLIAGSQYF. The CDR3 coding sequence is TGTGCCAGCAGTTTAATAGCGGGATCGCAGTATTTT. This chain links TRBV25-1 with TRBJ2-3; TRBD2 matches 8 bases. CDR1 is MGHDK and CDR2 is SYGVNS in the germline V gene. The ends lost 5 bases at V and 10 bases at J; junction bases unmatched: 5. The CDR3 extends over 12 amino acids.

The J gene is TRBJ2-7, the V gene TRBV21-1; the table assigns TRBD2, which was not confirmed against the DNA. TRBV21-1 is a pseudogene. This CDR3 contains 15 residues. Here the CDR3 DNA reads TGTGCCAGCAGCAAAAAGGAGGTCGGTACCTACGAGCAGTACTTC. As protein: CASSKKEVGTYEQYF.

The chain carries TRBV5-1 and TRBJ2-1; D remains ambiguous. CDR3 length equals 12 residues. V was pared by 5 bases and J by 4 bases, with 7 bases between. Germline assignment: CDR1 SGHRS and CDR2 YFSETQ. Here the CDR3 reads CASSLVYNEQFF. The CDR3 DNA reads as TGCGCCAGCAGTCTCGTTTACAATGAGCAGTTCTTC.

This clone was detected a few times. The chain employs TRBV28 and TRBJ1-1, with no clear D. The CDR3 is 17 residues long. CDR1 is MDHEN, CDR2 SYDVKM, per germline. V lost 3 bases to trimming and J lost 2 bases, with 19 bases between them. The DNA for the CDR3 is TGTGCCAGCAGTTTTCAACTCCTATACTTACCCAACACTGAAGCTTTCTTT. This codes for CASSFQLLYLPNTEAFF.

The chain uses TRBV30 and TRBJ2-7; D might be TRBD1 (6 bases). The CDR3 loop spans 13 amino acids. Germline V gene sequence: CDR1 GTSNPN, CDR2 SVGIG (reference sequence). Trimming shortened V by 0 bases and J by 2 bases, and 8 bases separated the two germline ends. The CDR3 nucleotides read TGTGCCTGGAGTGTGGACAGCCCCTACGAGCAGTACTTC. Translation: CAWSVDSPYEQYF.

The V gene is TRBV19, the J gene TRBJ2-7; D may be TRBD1 (5 bases). CDR1 LNHDA and CDR2 SQIVND come from the germline V gene (reference sequence). Trimming left V 6 bases short and J 4 bases short, with 10 bases between. The CDR3 is 12 residues long. Here the CDR3 reads CASSNDRYEQYF. For the CDR3, the DNA is TGTGCCAGTAGCAATGACAGATACGAGCAGTACTTC.

The chain combines TRBV25-1 with TRBJ2-3, with a tentative D call TRBD1 (5 bases). V was cut by 4 bases and J by 0 bases, with 11 bases left in between. This CDR3 has 15 residues. Germline V gene lookup returns CDR1 MGHDK and CDR2 SYGVNS. Written as DNA, the CDR3 is TGTGCCAGCAGTGTATTCAGGGCTAGCACAGATACGCAGTATTTT. It specifies CASSVFRASTDTQYF.

This chain joins TRBV2 and TRBJ1-5; D not resolved. The V end lost 3 bases, the J end lost 7 bases, and 4 bases lay between the germline ends. Germline V gene sequence: CDR1 SNHLY, CDR2 FYNNEI. CDR3 length: 11 residues. CDR3 region: CASSDPQPQHF. CDR3 DNA: TGTGCCAGCAGTGACCCACAGCCCCAGCATTTT.

The chain uses TRBV28 and TRBJ2-5, with a possible D match to TRBD2 (7 bases). V was cut by 9 bases and J by 5 bases, with 16 bases left in between. The germline gives CDR1 MDHEN, CDR2 SYDVKM. The CDR3 sequence is 13 residues long. This CDR3 is CASRGAGVETQYF. The CDR3 DNA sequence: TGTGCCAGTCGGGGGGCGGGAGTGGAGACCCAGTACTTC.

The table lists this clone with a few counts. The rearrangement uses TRBV7-9 and TRBJ1-3; a weak D match, TRBD1 (6 bases). The CDR3 covers 17 residues. Germline assignment: CDR1 SEHNR and CDR2 FQNEAQ (reference sequence). Trimming shortened V by 5 bases and J by 2 bases, and 19 bases separated the two germline ends. DNA for the CDR3: TGTGCCAGCAGCCCCAAAGTTGGAACAGGGACTGGAAACACCATATATTTT. Protein sequence: CASSPKVGTGTGNTIYF.

This sequence joins TRBV19 and TRBJ1-1; weak D call: TRBD1 (5 bases). This CDR3 contains 13 residues. Between the trimmed V and J ends, which lost 3 bases and 4 bases, there was a span of 9 bases. The germline V gene has CDR1 LNHDA and CDR2 SQIVND (reference sequence). The CDR3 loop reads CASSMFQGTEAFF. The CDR3 region has the DNA TGTGCCAGTAGTATGTTCCAGGGCACTGAAGCTTTCTTT.

Here the CDR3 DNA reads TGTGCCAGCAGCCCCCCGGGACTAACCTCCTACAATGAGCAGTTCTTC. Translated, it gives CASSPPGLTSYNEQFF. The V and J genes are TRBV7-2 and TRBJ2-1; 7 nucleotides line up with TRBD2. The CDR3 runs 16 residues. V was clipped by 5 bases and J by 0 bases; unmatched bases: 7. Germline values: CDR1 SGHTA, CDR2 FQGNSA.

The CDR3 bases are TGCGCCAGCAGAAAACTAGCGGGAGAAGGAGATACGCAGTATTTT. Encoded protein: CASRKLAGEGDTQYF. The rearrangement joins TRBV5-1 to TRBJ2-3; 11 bases agree with TRBD2. The CDR3 is 15 amino acids. From germline, CDR1 is SGHRS and CDR2 YFSETQ. With V trimmed by 5 bases and J by 5 bases, 7 bases remained unmatched.

This sequence joins TRBV4-1 and TRBJ2-1; 10 bases map to TRBD2. J gave up 6 bases and V 3 bases, and 5 bases lay outside the gene matches. CDR1 MGHRA and CDR2 YSYEKL come from the germline V gene. The CDR3 consists of 15 residues. The CDR3 protein is CASSHGTSAFNEQFF. The CDR3 region has the DNA TGCGCCAGCAGCCACGGGACTAGCGCTTTCAATGAGCAGTTCTTC.

The chain couples TRBV28 to TRBJ2-7; TRBD1 matches 9 bases. Trimming took 5 bases from V and 4 from J; bases not matched to a gene: 9. Germline lookup yields CDR1 MDHEN and CDR2 SYDVKM. This CDR3 has 15 amino acids. The CDR3 sequence: CASSTPQGAHYEQYF. The CDR3 DNA reads TGTGCCAGCAGTACTCCACAGGGGGCGCATTACGAGCAGTACTTC.